Each of the 20 T cell receptor beta chains below was sequenced from the same sample in a study of blood T cell repertoires in COVID-19. Produced via immunoSEQ multiplex PCR; TCRdb's table is partial and in-frame only. This sample has 200,000 to 300,000 clones, with around 84% found just once. Sequenced input: peripheral blood. The receptors derive from a man in his fifties or sixties with acute or convalescent COVID-19.

The chain links TRBV2 to TRBJ2-5, with a possible D match to TRBD1 (7 bases). Germline CDR1 is SNHLY and CDR2 is FYNNEI. V was trimmed by 7 bases and J by 4 bases, leaving 16 bases between them. There are 14 residues in the CDR3. The CDR3 spells CASNQGGRGETQYF. The DNA of the CDR3 is TGTGCCAGCAACCAGGGGGGCCGTGGAGAGACCCAGTACTTC.

In this sample, this clone turned up a few times. The chain carries TRBV5-4 and TRBJ2-7; 10 bases align to TRBD1. CDR3 length: 13 residues. Unmatched junction bases numbered 5, after V lost 5 bases and J lost 6 bases. Per the germline V gene, CDR1 is SGHNT and CDR2 is YYREEE (reference sequence). CDR3 sequence reads: CASSRDRGGEQYF. The CDR3 bases are TGTGCCAGCAGTCGGGACAGGGGAGGCGAGCAGTACTTC.

This clone was recorded only once. The rearrangement joins TRBV30 to TRBJ1-2, with a possible D match to TRBD1 (6 bases). There are 16 residues in the CDR3. The V end was cut by 4 bases, the J end by 3 bases, with 21 bases between. The germline V gene has CDR1 GTSNPN and CDR2 SVGIG (reference sequence). CDR3 in DNA: TGTGCCTGGATGCATCTTGGCAGGGGTAATGACTATGGCTACACCTTC. It codes for CAWMHLGRGNDYGYTF.

DNA for the CDR3: TGTGCCAGCAGTGACGTGGGGGCTAGGGAGACCCAGTACTTC. Residues: CASSDVGARETQYF. This rearrangement joins TRBV2 to TRBJ2-5; a weak D match, TRBD1 (6 bases). The ends were cut back, 3 bases at V and 5 bases at J, with 13 bases in the middle. The germline V gene has CDR1 SNHLY and CDR2 FYNNEI. This CDR3 is built from 14 residues.

The chain is built from TRBV28 and TRBJ1-5; the D is unclear. Trimming left V 7 bases short and J 5 bases short, with 12 bases between. CDR3 length: 13 residues. CDR1 is MDHEN, CDR2 SYDVKM, per germline. The CDR3 nucleotides read TGTGCCAGCACTGGGCCGAACGATCAGCCCCAGCATTTT. Translation gives CASTGPNDQPQHF.

In its sample, this clone was seen once. The rearrangement uses TRBV7-2 and TRBJ2-5, with unresolved D. The CDR3 has 14 amino acids. The ends were cut back, 2 bases at V and 1 base at J, with 8 bases in the middle. Germline V gene sequence: CDR1 SGHTA, CDR2 FQGNSA. CDR3 DNA sequence: TGTGCCAGCAGCTTAACAGTTTTCCAAGAGACCCAGTACTTC. Translating gives CASSLTVFQETQYF. Variable domain in full (rest from reference TRBV7-2 and TRBJ2-5): GAGVSQSPSNKVTEKGKDVELRCDPISGHTALYWYRQSLGQGLEFLIYFQGNSAPDKSGLPSDRFSAERTGGSVSTLTIQRTQQEDSAVYLCASSLTVFQETQYFGPGTRLLVL.

This clone was recorded once. This chain links TRBV24-1 with TRBJ1-2; 7 bases fit TRBD1. V lost 3 bases to trimming and J lost 4 bases; unmatched junction nucleotides: 4. CDR1 is KGHDR, CDR2 SFDVKD, per germline. The CDR3 extends over 14 amino acids. CDR3 sequence (DNA): TGTGCCACCAGTGATCGACAGGGTACCTATGGCTACACCTTC. Protein: CATSDRQGTYGYTF.

V usage is TRBV29-1 and J usage is TRBJ1-2; a weak D match, TRBD1 (6 bases). Per the germline V gene, CDR1 is SQVTM and CDR2 is ANQGSEA. The CDR3 is made up of 14 amino acids. Trimming cost V 7 bases and J 2 bases, with 17 bases left between them. CDR3 amino acids: CSALGGRGNYGYTF. CDR3 nucleotide sequence: TGCAGCGCCCTGGGCGGGAGGGGGAACTATGGCTACACCTTC.

This clone turned up a few times. The rearrangement links TRBV10-1 to TRBJ1-5; no firm D call. V was pared by 0 bases and J by 3 bases, with 12 bases between. Germline V lookup: CDR1 WNHNN, CDR2 SYGVQD (reference sequence). This CDR3 is 16 amino acids long. Here the CDR3 DNA reads TGCGCCAGCAGTGAGTCTCACAGTCATTCCAATCAGCCCCAGCATTTT. Translating it yields CASSESHSHSNQPQHF.

The chain links TRBV4-1 to TRBJ1-1; D may be TRBD1 (5 bases). With 0 bases removed from V and 8 bases from J, the gap between germline ends came to 16 bases. Germline V gene lookup returns CDR1 MGHRA and CDR2 YSYEKL. This CDR3 is built from 15 residues. The CDR3 reads CASSQEAGRGREAFF. The CDR3 coding sequence is TGCGCCAGCAGCCAAGAAGCTGGTAGGGGAAGAGAAGCTTTCTTT.

The chain couples TRBV5-4 to TRBJ1-2, with 8 nucleotides matching TRBD1. The CDR3 is 17 amino acids. After removal of 2 bases from V and 4 bases from J, the junction contained 13 bases not matched to a gene. Germline loops: CDR1 SGHNT, CDR2 YYREEE (reference sequence). CDR3 loop: CASSLGQGGGRSYGYTF. CDR3 DNA: TGTGCCAGCAGCTTAGGACAGGGTGGGGGGCGCAGCTATGGCTACACCTTC.

The V and J genes are TRBV7-9 and TRBJ1-2, with D hard to call. The CDR3 has 13 residues. Germline V gives CDR1 SEHNR, CDR2 FQNEAQ (reference sequence). Deletions cut 0 bases from V and 6 bases from J, with 8 bases between. CDR3 sequence: CASSLAVSNGYTF. Here the CDR3 DNA reads TGTGCCAGCAGCTTAGCTGTTTCTAATGGCTACACCTTC. Complete variable domain (other parts from reference TRBV7-9 and TRBJ1-2): DTGVSQNPRHKITKRGQNVTFRCDPISEHNRLYWYRQTLGQGPEFLTYFQNEAQLEKSRLLSDRFSAERPKGSFSTLEIQRTEQGDSAMYLCASSLAVSNGYTFGSGTRLTVV.

This clone was picked up one time. The rearrangement joins TRBV4-1 to TRBJ1-3; D gene ambiguous. Germline lookup yields CDR1 MGHRA and CDR2 YSYEKL. V was cut by 4 bases and J by 0 bases, with 7 bases left in between. This CDR3 has 14 amino acids. CDR3 loop: CASSPTYSGNTIYF. Here the CDR3 DNA reads TGCGCCAGCAGCCCCACCTACTCTGGAAACACCATATATTTT.

The CDR3 DNA is TGCGCCAGCAGGGGGACCAGAGGGGGAGATACGCAGTATTTT. Its protein is CASRGTRGGDTQYF. The rearrangement joins TRBV10-2 to TRBJ2-3; a possible D gene is TRBD1 (6 bases). Trimming shortened V by 6 bases and J by 5 bases, and 15 bases separated the two germline ends. CDR1 is WSHSY and CDR2 is SAAADI in the germline V gene. This CDR3 has 14 residues.

J is TRBJ1-2 and V is TRBV11-2; D call uncertain. The germline CDR1 and CDR2 sequences are SGHAT and FQNNGV. The CDR3 is 15 residues long. The V end was cut by 1 base, the J end by 7 bases, with 16 bases between. CDR3: CASSLVHAGLAGYTF. The CDR3 DNA reads as TGTGCCAGCAGCTTAGTTCATGCAGGACTAGCTGGCTACACCTTC.

V gene TRBV9 combines with J gene TRBJ2-5, with 14 positions matching TRBD2. V lost 4 bases to trimming and J lost 4 bases; unmatched junction nucleotides: 6. The CDR3 runs to 16 residues. Germline assignment: CDR1 SGDLS and CDR2 YYNGEE. The DNA of the CDR3 is TGTGCCAGCAGCCGGACTAGCGGGGGGCCGGGAGAGACCCAGTACTTC. This translates into CASSRTSGGPGETQYF.

The chain uses TRBV27 and TRBJ2-7; possibly TRBD2 for D (6 bases). The CDR3 runs to 14 residues. V gave up 5 bases and J gave up 4 bases, with 15 bases separating them. CDR1 and CDR2 (germline): MNHEY, SMNVEV (reference sequence). CDR3 coding DNA: TGTGCCAGCAGTCTCGGCGGGGATCTTTACGAGCAGTACTTC. Translation: CASSLGGDLYEQYF.

This clone showed up just once. The genes are TRBV21-1 and TRBJ1-3; the table's D call of TRBD1 was not tested on the DNA. TRBV21-1 is an annotated pseudogene. The CDR3 runs to 16 residues. The CDR3 here is CASSKDPTSSGNTIYF. In DNA, the CDR3 is TGTGCCAGCAGCAAAGACCCCACATCGTCGGGAAACACCATATATTTT.

This chain links TRBV2 with TRBJ1-5; 8 nucleotides match TRBD1. Unmatched junction bases numbered 3, after V lost 9 bases and J lost 2 bases. Per germline, CDR1 SNHLY and CDR2 FYNNEI. CDR3 length: 13 amino acids. The CDR3 sequence is CASNRGGNQPQHF. The DNA of the CDR3 is TGTGCCAGTAACAGGGGGGGCAATCAGCCCCAGCATTTT.

The V call is TRBV4-1, the J call TRBJ1-2, with 8 positions matching TRBD1. The CDR3 length is 15 residues. The germline CDR1 and CDR2 sequences are MGHRA and YSYEKL. V gave up 0 bases and J gave up 5 bases; unmatched junction bases: 5. The CDR3 DNA reads TGCGCCAGCAGCCAAGAACCCGACAGGGGATATGGCTACACCTTC. It encodes CASSQEPDRGYGYTF.